The next 5 T cell receptor beta chains were all read from a single sample in a study of cytomegalovirus exposure and HLA in healthy donors. Generated by immunoSEQ multiplex PCR, the TCRdb table keeps only in-frame clones and is missing some. The sample has 82,000 or so clones; about 95% are singletons. Sequencing was carried out using PBMCs. These receptors were obtained from a woman between 18 and 29 years old in good health and CMV-seronegative.

This chain joins TRBV5-6 and TRBJ2-2, with a possible D match to TRBD1 (5 bases). The CDR3 extends over 14 amino acids. CDR1 is SGHDT, CDR2 YYEEEE, per germline. Trimming stripped 4 bases from V and 4 bases from J, with 11 bases between. The CDR3 bases are TGTGCCAGCAGCCAATCTAGGGGCACCGGGGAGCTGTTTTTT. Protein sequence: CASSQSRGTGELFF.

The genes are TRBV2 and TRBJ2-1, with 8 bases lining up with TRBD2. Losses at the gene ends were 8 bases for V and 4 bases for J; bases not matched to a gene: 4. The CDR3 length is 13 residues. The germline gives CDR1 SNHLY, CDR2 FYNNEI. The CDR3 nucleotides are TGTGCCAGCGGTTTAGCGGGGTACAATGAGCAGTTCTTC. Protein: CASGLAGYNEQFF.

V is TRBV15 and J is TRBJ2-1; D is uncertain. CDR3 length: 13 residues. Germline CDR1 LNHNV, CDR2 YYDKDF (reference sequence). Trimming pared 3 bases from V and 2 bases from J, leaving 5 bases between. The CDR3 region has the DNA TGTGCCACCAGCAGGAGGACCTACAATGAGCAGTTCTTC. It is translated as CATSRRTYNEQFF.

CDR3 amino acids: CAWNRVGTGELFF. CDR3 bases: TGTGCCTGGAACAGGGTGGGCACCGGGGAGCTGTTTTTT. The V call is TRBV30, the J call TRBJ2-2, with a weak D call TRBD1 (6 bases). V was cut by 4 bases and J by 4 bases, with 10 bases left in between. The CDR3 runs 13 residues. Germline loops: CDR1 GTSNPN, CDR2 SVGIG (reference sequence). The full variable domain, rest sourced from reference TRBV30 and TRBJ2-2, is SQTIHQWPATLVQPVGSPLSLECTVEGTSNPNLYWYRQAAGRGLQLLFYSVGIGQISSEVPQNLSASRPQDRQFILSSKKLLLSDSGFYLCAWNRVGTGELFFGEGSRLTVL.

The chain joins TRBV9 to TRBJ2-1, with a possible D match to TRBD2 (5 bases). In germline, CDR1 is SGDLS, CDR2 YYNGEE. CDR3 length: 13 amino acids. Trimming removed 2 bases at V and 10 bases at J, with 13 bases between. CDR3 in DNA: TGTGCCAGCAGCGTCGTTATCGGCGGGGAGCAGTTCTTC. Translated: CASSVVIGGEQFF.